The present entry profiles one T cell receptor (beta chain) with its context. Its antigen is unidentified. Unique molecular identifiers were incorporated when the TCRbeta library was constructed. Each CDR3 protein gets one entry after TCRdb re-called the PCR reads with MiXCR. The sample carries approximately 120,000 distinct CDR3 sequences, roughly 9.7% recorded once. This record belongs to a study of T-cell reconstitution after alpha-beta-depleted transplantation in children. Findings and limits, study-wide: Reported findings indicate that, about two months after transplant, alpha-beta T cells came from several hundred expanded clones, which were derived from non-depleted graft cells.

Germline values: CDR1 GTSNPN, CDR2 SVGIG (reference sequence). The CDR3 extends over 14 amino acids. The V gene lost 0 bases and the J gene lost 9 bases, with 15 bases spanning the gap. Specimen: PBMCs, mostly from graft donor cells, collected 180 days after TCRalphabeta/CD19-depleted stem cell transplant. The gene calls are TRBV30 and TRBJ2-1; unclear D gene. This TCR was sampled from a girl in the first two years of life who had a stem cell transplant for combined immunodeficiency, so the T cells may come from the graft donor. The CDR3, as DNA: TGTGCCTGGAGTGTAGGGATGGAGCAGAGTGAGCAGTTCTTC. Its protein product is CAWSVGMEQSEQFF.